This is a list of T cell receptor beta chains from one sample in a study of T cell repertoires in cytomegalovirus infection. These receptors have no known antigen. TCRdb processed the reads anew with MiXCR; each CDR3 protein has one entry. Here the sample spans 150,000 or so distinct CDR3 sequences, about a fifth being singletons. The sequencing used CD8+ T cells from cultured PBMCs, collected from culture after CMV antigen stimulation. These receptor sequences come from a human donor in good health (CMV status not recorded). Some clones in this sample may be carry-over from other donors' samples. Each CDR3 is given with its conserved first and last residue. A D gene is named only where the DNA matches it firmly. Size is omitted from some rows. Given values are once, few, many or a class for expanded clones.

>TRBD1|TRBV7-2|19|few|TRBJ1-1
TGTGCCAGCAGCTTATGGGACGGGACAGGGCCATTTTTGAACACTGAAGCTTTCTTT
CASSLWDGTGPFLNTEAFF
>-|TRBV4-1|16|few|TRBJ2-3
TGCGCCAGCAGCCAATCCCCCAGCCCCCAGTTCGATACGCAGTATTTT
CASSQSPSPQFDTQYF
>-|TRBV7-2|17|-|TRBJ2-1
TGTGCCAGCAGCCTCAACGTCGGACGAATTCCAAGAAATGAGCAGTTCTTC
CASSLNVGRIPRNEQFF
>-|TRBV29-1|13|few|TRBJ2-1
TGCAGCGTTGAAGATCTTTCGTCCTATGAGCAGTTCTTC
CSVEDLSSYEQFF
>TRBD1|TRBV12-3/TRBV12-4|15|-|TRBJ2-3
TGTGCCAGCACCCCTATGGGACAGTTGTTTGATACGCAGTATTTT
CASTPMGQLFDTQYF
>-|TRBV28|16|-|TRBJ2-1
TGTGCCAGCAGTCCACGGGCCGGCGACTCCTACAATGAGCAGTTCTTC
CASSPRAGDSYNEQFF
>-|TRBV19|15|-|TRBJ2-1
TGTGCCACTTCTCCGCGCGGATACAGCTACAATGAGCAGTTCTTC
CATSPRGYSYNEQFF
>-|TRBV7-2|17|-|TRBJ2-3
TGTGCCAGCAGCTTAGGACTACTGAGCTTTGGTCCAGATACGCAGTATTTT
CASSLGLLSFGPDTQYF
>-|TRBV7-9|14|-|TRBJ1-1
TGTGCCAGCAGCCCCAGGAGGAGGAACACTGAAGCTTTCTTT
CASSPRRRNTEAFF
>-|TRBV7-8|15|-|TRBJ2-1
TGTGCCAGCAGCTCAGGGGGGAGGTTGGACAATGAGCAGTTCTTC
CASSSGGRLDNEQFF
>TRBD1|TRBV4-3|15|few|TRBJ2-3
TGCGCCAGCAGCCAGGACAGGACTAGCACAGATACGCAGTATTTT
CASSQDRTSTDTQYF
>TRBD1|TRBV7-2|12|-|TRBJ1-1
TGTGCCAGCCGGGACAGGTACACTGAAGCTTTCTTT
CASRDRYTEAFF
>TRBD1|TRBV7-2|16|few|TRBJ2-4
TGTGCCAGCAGCTTAGTATTACAGGGGAGCAAAAACATTCAGTACTTC
CASSLVLQGSKNIQYF
>-|TRBV19|13|few|TRBJ2-7
TGTGCCAGTAGTATCCGAGATACCTACGAGCAGTACTTC
CASSIRDTYEQYF
>TRBD1|TRBV29-1|15|few|TRBJ2-7
TGCAGCGTTGAAGATCAAGGACAGGGGGACTACGAGCAGTACTTC
CSVEDQGQGDYEQYF
>TRBD1|TRBV6-5|14|many|TRBJ2-7
TGTGCCAGCAGATGGGGCACAGGGGGGAGAGAGCAGTACTTC
CASRWGTGGREQYF
>-|TRBV7-2|13|-|TRBJ2-7
TGTGCCAGCAGCCCCCCGACAGCTTACGAGCAGTACTTC
CASSPPTAYEQYF
>-|TRBV7-2|16|few|TRBJ2-1
TGTGCCAGCAGCTTCCGTTATAGGGACCCATACAATGAGCAGTTCTTC
CASSFRYRDPYNEQFF
>-|TRBV19|17|-|TRBJ1-5
TGTGCCAGTACCCCCGGTCGTAGAGGGTCTAGCAATCAGCCCCAGCATTTT
CASTPGRRGSSNQPQHF
>TRBD2|TRBV7-2|16|few|TRBJ2-3
TGTGCCAGCAGCCAGCCTAGCGGGGCTAGCACAGATACGCAGTATTTT
CASSQPSGASTDTQYF
>-|TRBV7-8|15|-|TRBJ1-4
TGTGCCAGCAGCTTAGCCTCCGCAACTAATGAAAAACTGTTTTTT
CASSLASATNEKLFF
>-|TRBV29-1|16|-|TRBJ1-2
TGCAGCGCTACGAGACGGGGAAAGCCATCGAACTATGGCTACACCTTC
CSATRRGKPSNYGYTF
>-|TRBV6-2/TRBV6-3|16|few|TRBJ1-5
TGTGCCAGCAGTTCTCTCCCCGGACGAGGCAATCAGCCCCAGCATTTT
CASSSLPGRGNQPQHF
>-|TRBV9|10|-|TRBJ1-6
TGTGCCAGCAGCGGACCCCCCCTCCACTTT
CASSGPPLHF
>-|TRBV7-2|14|-|TRBJ2-7
TGTGCCAGCAGCGCTCGGGGTTTGGGCTACGAGCAGTACTTC
CASSARGLGYEQYF
>-|TRBV4-1|16|-|TRBJ2-1
TGCGCCAGCAGCCAAGATTCCAGGGAGACCTACAATGAGCAGTTCTTC
CASSQDSRETYNEQFF
>-|TRBV12-3/TRBV12-4|14|few|TRBJ2-2
TGTGCCAGCAATAAGGGGACGACCACCGGGGAGCTGTTTTTT
CASNKGTTTGELFF
>TRBD1|TRBV6-2/TRBV6-3|15|few|TRBJ1-5
TGTGCCAGCAGCTCCGGACAGGGAGTACGGAAGCCCCAGCATTTT
CASSSGQGVRKPQHF
>-|TRBV7-2|15|few|TRBJ2-3
TGTGCCAGCAGCTTAGGGAGACGCCCTGCAGATACGCAGTATTTT
CASSLGRRPADTQYF
>-|TRBV4-1|11|few|TRBJ2-1
TGCGCCAGCAGCCAGGGACACGGACGGTTCTTC
CASSQGHGRFF
>TRBD1|TRBV6-6|16|-|TRBJ2-7
TGTGCCAGCAGTGGACTCCACCGGGACAGGAGATACGAGCAGTACTTC
CASSGLHRDRRYEQYF
>-|TRBV7-2|15|few|TRBJ1-5
TGTGCCAGCAGCTTCGTAGGGATGAGCAATCAGCCCCAGCATTTT
CASSFVGMSNQPQHF
>-|TRBV7-8|11|-|TRBJ1-1
TGTGCCAGCAGTTACGCGGGGTGGGCTTTCTTT
CASSYAGWAFF
>TRBD1|TRBV29-1|13|-|TRBJ1-1
TGCAGCGTTCCAGGGGGGCTGAACACTGAAGCTTTCTTT
CSVPGGLNTEAFF
>TRBD2|TRBV6-1|15|-|TRBJ2-1
TGTGCCAGCAATCAACTAGCGGGGGGCCATGATGAGCAGTTCTTC
CASNQLAGGHDEQFF
>-|TRBV7-6|17|-|TRBJ1-1
TGTGCCAGCAGCTTAGGAGGGTATGCGGAAAGGGGCACTGAAGCTTTCTTT
CASSLGGYAERGTEAFF
>-|TRBV12-3/TRBV12-4|15|few|TRBJ1-2
TGTGCCAGCAGTTTATCAGGGATTGGAGACTATGGCTACACCTTC
CASSLSGIGDYGYTF
>TRBD2|TRBV7-6|18|-|TRBJ2-3
TGTGCCAGCAGCTTAGTACTAGCGGGGGGCCAGCGCACAGATACGCAGTATTTT
CASSLVLAGGQRTDTQYF
>TRBD1|TRBV5-6|15|-|TRBJ1-1
TGTGCCAGCAGCTCCAGACAGGGATCGAACACTGAAGCTTTCTTT
CASSSRQGSNTEAFF
>-|TRBV12-3/TRBV12-4|12|few|TRBJ1-2
TGTGCCAGCAGCCCGACAGACTATGGCTACACCTTC
CASSPTDYGYTF
>-|TRBV7-7|13|few|TRBJ2-3
TGTGCCAGCAGCTCAAAGGGGGCAGATACGCAGTATTTT
CASSSKGADTQYF
>-|TRBV12-3/TRBV12-4|18|many|TRBJ2-3
TGTGCCAGCAGTCCCTCTCTTTATAGGGGACCCCCTGGAGATACGCAGTATTTT
CASSPSLYRGPPGDTQYF
>-|TRBV27|14|-|TRBJ1-5
TGTGCCAGCAGTTTGAGACAGTCTCGGGAGCCCCAGCATTTT
CASSLRQSREPQHF
>TRBD1|TRBV4-1|16|-|TRBJ1-5
TGCGCCAGCAGCCCGTCACAGGGGGGGAGCAATCAGCCCCAGCATTTT
CASSPSQGGSNQPQHF
>TRBD1|TRBV11-2|14|few|TRBJ1-1
TGTGCCAGCAGCTTAGTAGGGACAGGGAATGAAGCTTTCTTT
CASSLVGTGNEAFF
>-|TRBV7-6|13|many|TRBJ1-1
TGTGCCAGCAGCACCAATGGAAACACTGAAGCTTTCTTT
CASSTNGNTEAFF
>-|TRBV6-2/TRBV6-3|14|many|TRBJ2-1
TGTGCCAGCAGTTACTCGACGGACTACAATGAGCAGTTCTTC
CASSYSTDYNEQFF
>-|TRBV4-3|15|few|TRBJ2-5
TGCGCCAGCAGCCAAGATAGAGGGTTCCAAGAGACCCAGTACTTC
CASSQDRGFQETQYF
>-|TRBV12-3/TRBV12-4|13|-|TRBJ1-1
TGTGCCAGCAGTTTTGGCAGGGACACTGAAGCTTTCTTT
CASSFGRDTEAFF
>-|TRBV19|15|few|TRBJ2-1
TGTGCCAGTAGTGCTGCTATGAGCTCCTACAATGAGCAGTTCTTC
CASSAAMSSYNEQFF
>-|TRBV12-3/TRBV12-4|14|few|TRBJ2-3
TGTGCCAGCAGTTTCCGGGGCAGGACAGATACGCAGTATTTT
CASSFRGRTDTQYF